Below are 24 T cell receptor beta chains sequenced from a single sample in a study of blood T cell repertoires in COVID-19. Sequenced by immunoSEQ multiplex PCR; TCRdb stores in-frame clones only, minus some. Of more than 350,000 clones listed, approximately 87% are singletons. Material: peripheral blood. These receptors were obtained from a woman aged 30 to 39 with COVID-19, enrolled during active disease.

Only one count was recorded for this clone. The rearrangement uses TRBV5-4 and TRBJ1-3; unclear D gene. Per germline, CDR1 SGHNT and CDR2 YYREEE (reference sequence). The CDR3 contains 14 residues. V lost 0 bases to trimming and J lost 4 bases, with 8 bases between them. The CDR3 sequence: CASSLEGGGNTIYF. The CDR3, as DNA: TGTGCCAGCAGCTTGGAAGGAGGGGGAAACACCATATATTTT.

The chain is built from TRBV3-1 (or the pseudogene TRBV3-2) and TRBJ2-1; 8 nucleotides align to TRBD1. After removal of 1 base from V and 4 bases from J, the junction contained 6 bases not matched to a gene. From germline, CDR1 is LGHDT and CDR2 YNNKEL (reference sequence). The CDR3 length is 16 residues. CDR3 coding DNA: TGTGCCAGCAGCCAAGCGACAGGGGACGTATACAATGAGCAGTTCTTC. It specifies CASSQATGDVYNEQFF.

The rearrangement joins TRBV5-6 to TRBJ2-7, with TRBD2 matching over 7 bases. Trimming removed 0 bases from V and 7 bases from J; junction bases left unmatched: 4. CDR1 is SGHDT and CDR2 is YYEEEE in the germline V gene. This CDR3 comprises 13 residues. The CDR3: CASSLVSGGEQYF. The CDR3 region has the DNA TGTGCCAGCAGCTTGGTATCCGGGGGGGAGCAGTACTTC.

The chain joins TRBV5-1 to TRBJ2-5; D gene unclear. Between the trimmed V and J ends, which lost 0 bases and 5 bases, there was a span of 11 bases. The CDR3 is 14 residues long. Per germline, CDR1 SGHRS and CDR2 YFSETQ. CDR3 nucleotides: TGCGCCAGCAGCTTGGGTAGGTCGCGGGAGACCCAGTACTTC. This encodes CASSLGRSRETQYF.

The J gene is TRBJ1-4, the V gene TRBV11-2; 7 positions match TRBD1. The CDR3 contains 15 residues. Germline CDR1 is SGHAT and CDR2 is FQNNGV. The ends lost 0 bases at V and 3 bases at J; junction bases unmatched: 1. CDR3 region: CASSLETGSNEKLFF. DNA for the CDR3: TGTGCCAGCAGCTTAGAGACAGGGTCTAATGAAAAACTGTTTTTT. Variable domain in full (rest from reference TRBV11-2 and TRBJ1-4): EAGVAQSPRYKIIEKRQSVAFWCNPISGHATLYWYQQILGQGPKLLIQFQNNGVVDDSQLPKDRFSAERLKGVDSTLKIQPAKLEDSAVYLCASSLETGSNEKLFFGSGTQLSVL.

The chain couples TRBV2 to TRBJ2-3; no firm D call. CDR3 length: 14 residues. Germline V gene lookup returns CDR1 SNHLY and CDR2 FYNNEI. V dropped 3 bases and J dropped 2 bases, with 9 bases sitting between them. The CDR3 loop is CASSEIRHTDTQYF. The CDR3 DNA follows: TGTGCCAGCAGTGAGATTAGACACACAGATACGCAGTATTTT.

The chain carries TRBV7-2 and TRBJ2-7; D gene ambiguous. CDR3 size: 14 residues. Trimming removed 0 bases from V and 4 bases from J, with 10 bases in between. Germline assignment: CDR1 SGHTA and CDR2 FQGNSA. CDR3 in DNA: TGTGCCAGCAGCTTAGCATCGCAGACTTACGAGCAGTACTTC. Encoded protein: CASSLASQTYEQYF.

V gene TRBV11-2 combines with J gene TRBJ2-7; 7 bases align to TRBD2. This CDR3 contains 17 residues. The junction had 14 bases not matched to a gene; V was cut back by 3 bases and J by 3 bases. Germline CDR1 reads SGHAT; CDR2 reads FQNNGV. The CDR3 DNA is TGTGCCAGCAGCTTTAGGAGGGCGGGAGAGGCCCTCTACGAGCAGTACTTC. Translated, it gives CASSFRRAGEALYEQYF.

This clone occurred once. The chain couples TRBV2 to TRBJ1-6; 7 nucleotides match TRBD1. The length of the CDR3 is 15 residues. V shed 7 bases and J 5 bases; nucleotides not matched to a gene: 8. In germline, CDR1 is SNHLY, CDR2 FYNNEI. The CDR3 loop reads CASMGGQFDNSPLHF. The CDR3 DNA reads TGTGCCAGCATGGGGGGACAGTTCGATAATTCACCCCTCCACTTT.

This clone was seen a single time. The genes are TRBV5-1 and TRBJ1-6; 8 nucleotides match TRBD1. V dropped 0 bases and J dropped 6; count of bases not matched to a gene: 2. Per germline, CDR1 SGHRS and CDR2 YFSETQ. CDR3 length: 15 residues. The CDR3 DNA sequence: TGCGCCAGCAGCTTGGCCCAGGGGGCTAATTCACCCCTCCACTTT. This sequence encodes CASSLAQGANSPLHF.

This chain uses TRBV5-6 with TRBJ2-1, with D perhaps TRBD2 (6 bases). The V end was cut by 4 bases, the J end by 2 bases, with 10 bases between. The CDR3 is 14 residues long. The V gene's germline CDR1 is SGHDT and CDR2 YYEEEE. The CDR3 bases are TGTGCCAGCAGCATGGGACTTCCCTACAATGAGCAGTTCTTC. It codes for CASSMGLPYNEQFF.

The chain links TRBV2 to TRBJ2-3, with a weak D call TRBD2 (5 bases). V was shortened by 7 bases and J by 2 bases, with 16 bases between the two germline ends. Germline V CDR1 and CDR2: SNHLY, FYNNEI. This CDR3 contains 15 residues. CDR3 protein: CASTSFERNTDTQYF. As DNA, the CDR3 is TGTGCCAGCACCTCCTTTGAGCGGAACACAGATACGCAGTATTTT.

The V call is TRBV5-6, the J call TRBJ2-7; a weak D match, TRBD1 (6 bases). CDR3 length equals 13 residues. With 5 bases removed from V and 6 bases from J, the gap between germline ends came to 15 bases. CDR1 is SGHDT and CDR2 is YYEEEE in the germline V gene. The DNA of the CDR3 is TGTGCCAGCAGTAAGGGACACCCCAGCGAGCAGTACTTC. It encodes CASSKGHPSEQYF.

The genes are TRBV29-1 and TRBJ1-1; 7 bases line up with TRBD1. The CDR3 is made up of 12 amino acids. Germline trimming cut 7 bases from V and 3 bases from J; bases unmatched to any gene: 5. Germline V CDR1 and CDR2: SQVTM, ANQGSEA. As DNA, the CDR3 is TGCAGCGCCGCGGACAGGTACACTGAAGCTTTCTTT. Protein: CSAADRYTEAFF.

The chain carries TRBV2 and TRBJ2-2; D not resolved. CDR3 length: 12 residues. Germline V gene sequence: CDR1 SNHLY, CDR2 FYNNEI. Trimming took off 6 bases at V and 1 base at J, with 3 bases between the two ends. In DNA, the CDR3 is TGTGCCAGCAGACTGAACACCGGGGAGCTGTTTTTT. Translated, it gives CASRLNTGELFF.

This chain connects TRBV6-5 to TRBJ2-1; D is undetermined. The CDR3 runs to 14 residues. In germline, CDR1 is MNHEY, CDR2 SVGAGI. Trimming stripped 5 bases from V and 7 bases from J, with 15 bases between. CDR3 sequence (DNA): TGTGCCAGCAGTCCCGGTCGGGTTTTGAATGAGCAGTTCTTC. Its translation: CASSPGRVLNEQFF.

The genes are TRBV10-3 and TRBJ2-7, with 7 bases lining up with TRBD2. Germline loops: CDR1 ENHRY, CDR2 SYGVKD. The CDR3 totals 14 residues. Trimming removed 3 bases from V and 7 bases from J; junction bases left unmatched: 9. The CDR3 DNA is TGTGCCATCAGTGAAGGAGGTATGCGGGAGGAGCAGTACTTC. Translated: CAISEGGMREEQYF.

This clone has more than one count but fewer than ten. The genes are TRBV28 and TRBJ1-5, with TRBD1 identical over 12 bases. The junction had 12 bases not matched to a gene; V was cut back by 5 bases and J by 7 bases. The CDR3 length is 17 residues. Germline CDR1 and CDR2: MDHEN and SYDVKM. CDR3 DNA: TGTGCCAGCAGTCCGACCCGGGACAGGGGGCGAATCCAGCCCCAGCATTTT. It encodes CASSPTRDRGRIQPQHF.

This rearrangement joins TRBV2 to TRBJ2-1; possible D gene TRBD2, 7 bases. Germline V lookup: CDR1 SNHLY, CDR2 FYNNEI. Trimming removed 0 bases from V and 8 bases from J, with 8 bases in between. This CDR3 region has 13 residues. The CDR3 DNA sequence: TGTGCCAGCAGTGAAGCAGGGGGGGATGAGCAGTTCTTC. Amino acids: CASSEAGGDEQFF.

V gene TRBV7-2 combines with J gene TRBJ2-7; possible D gene TRBD2, 5 bases. The V gene's germline CDR1 is SGHTA and CDR2 FQGNSA. CDR3 length: 15 amino acids. V was cut by 1 base and J by 1 base, with 11 bases left in between. The CDR3 region has the DNA TGTGCCAGCAGCTTAGGGGCCGGGGAATCCTACGAGCAGTACTTC. Protein sequence: CASSLGAGESYEQYF.

The J gene is TRBJ2-6, the V gene TRBV7-2; D gene unclear. V was clipped by 6 bases and J by 0 bases, with 3 bases between them. This CDR3 is built from 13 residues. Per germline, CDR1 SGHTA and CDR2 FQGNSA. CDR3 amino acids: CASRYSGANVLTF. DNA of the CDR3: TGTGCCAGCAGGTACTCTGGGGCCAACGTCCTGACTTTC.

The V gene is TRBV7-6, the J gene TRBJ2-7, with D possibly TRBD2 on 5 matching bases. Between the trimmed V and J ends, which lost 0 bases and 5 bases, there was a span of 11 bases. Germline V CDR1 and CDR2: SGHVS, FNYEAQ. CDR3 length: 14 residues. CDR3 DNA sequence: TGTGCCAGCAGCTTAGCGGGAGTAAATAACGAGCAGTACTTC. Amino acid sequence: CASSLAGVNNEQYF. The entire variable domain, with the rest obtained from reference TRBV7-6 and TRBJ2-7, is as follows: GAGVSQSPRYKVTKRGQDVALRCDPISGHVSLYWYRQALGQGPEFLTYFNYEAQQDKSGLPNDRFSAERPEGSISTLTIQRTEQRDSAMYRCASSLAGVNNEQYFGPGTRLTVT.

The J gene is TRBJ1-5, the V gene TRBV19, with 9 bases matching TRBD1. The CDR3 spans 16 residues. Germline CDR1 LNHDA, CDR2 SQIVND (reference sequence). Trimming took 5 bases from V and 7 from J; bases not matched to a gene: 12. CDR3 amino acids: CASSGGGQGRWQPQHF. The CDR3 DNA reads TGTGCCAGTAGTGGGGGGGGACAGGGCAGATGGCAGCCCCAGCATTTT.

The chain uses TRBV2 and TRBJ2-1, with 8 bases matching TRBD1. J was trimmed by 2 bases and V by 7 bases; bases with no gene match: 10. The CDR3 sequence is 16 residues long. The germline gives CDR1 SNHLY, CDR2 FYNNEI. The CDR3 loop reads CASTVGTGGTYNEQFF. The CDR3 DNA reads TGTGCCAGCACCGTCGGGACAGGAGGGACCTACAATGAGCAGTTCTTC.